These 3 T cell receptor beta chains were all obtained from the same sample, sequenced in a study of blood T cell repertoires in COVID-19. Clones were read by immunoSEQ multiplex PCR, and TCRdb kept only the in-frame ones, dropping some. The profile covers fewer than 100,000 clones, with 75% to 85% appearing a single time and about 9.4% taken by the ten largest. The sequenced material came from peripheral blood. The receptors come from a woman in her 70s with acute or convalescent COVID-19.

This chain uses TRBV7-3 with TRBJ2-5; 7 nucleotides agree with TRBD2. The CDR3 is made up of 14 amino acids. Germline V gives CDR1 SGHTA, CDR2 FQGTGA. V trimming: 2 bases; J trimming: 3 bases; junction bases outside the gene matches: 3. CDR3 nucleotides: TGTGCCAGCAGCTTAGCGGGAGCGGAAGAGACCCAGTACTTC. Translating it yields CASSLAGAEETQYF. The whole variable domain, remainder taken from reference TRBV7-3 and TRBJ2-5, is GAGVSQTPSNKVTEKGKYVELRCDPISGHTALYWYRQSLGQGPEFLIYFQGTGAADDSGLPNDRFFAVRPEGSVSTLKIQRTERGDSAVYLCASSLAGAEETQYFGPGTRLLVL.

V and J are TRBV19 and TRBJ1-5; 8 bases align to TRBD1. Unmatched junction bases numbered 9, after V lost 8 bases and J lost 3 bases. The CDR3 extends over 15 amino acids. Germline CDR1 is LNHDA and CDR2 is SQIVND (reference sequence). This chain's CDR3 is CASCPLTGVNQPQHF. Here the CDR3 DNA reads TGTGCCAGTTGTCCGCTGACAGGGGTCAATCAGCCCCAGCATTTT.

V and J are TRBV9 and TRBJ2-5; tentative D call: TRBD2 (7 bases). The CDR3 totals 15 residues. V shed 2 bases and J shed 2 bases, with 13 bases lying between them. The germline gives CDR1 SGDLS, CDR2 YYNGEE. CDR3 region: CASSVLQGGQETQYF. CDR3 nucleotide sequence: TGTGCCAGCAGCGTCTTACAGGGAGGGCAAGAGACCCAGTACTTC.